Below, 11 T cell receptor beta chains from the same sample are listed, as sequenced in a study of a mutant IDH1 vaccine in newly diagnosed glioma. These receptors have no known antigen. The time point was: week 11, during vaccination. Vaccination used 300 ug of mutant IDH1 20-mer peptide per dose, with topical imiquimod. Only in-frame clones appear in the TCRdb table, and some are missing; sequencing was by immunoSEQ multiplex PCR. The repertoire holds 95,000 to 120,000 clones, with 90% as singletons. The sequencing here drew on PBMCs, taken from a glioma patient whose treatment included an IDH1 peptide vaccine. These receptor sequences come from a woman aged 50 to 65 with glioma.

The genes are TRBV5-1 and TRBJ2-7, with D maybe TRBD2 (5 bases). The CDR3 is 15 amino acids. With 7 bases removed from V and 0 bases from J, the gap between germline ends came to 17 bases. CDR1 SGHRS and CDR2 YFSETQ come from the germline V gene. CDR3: CASGRQSGGSYEQYF. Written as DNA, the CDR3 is TGCGCCAGCGGGCGGCAAAGCGGAGGCTCCTACGAGCAGTACTTC.

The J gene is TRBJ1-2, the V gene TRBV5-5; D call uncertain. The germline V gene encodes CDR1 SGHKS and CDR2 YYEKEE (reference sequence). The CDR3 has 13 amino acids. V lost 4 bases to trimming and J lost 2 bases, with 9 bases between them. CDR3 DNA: TGTGCCAGCAGCCCCGGGAACAACTATGGCTACACCTTC. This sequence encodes CASSPGNNYGYTF.

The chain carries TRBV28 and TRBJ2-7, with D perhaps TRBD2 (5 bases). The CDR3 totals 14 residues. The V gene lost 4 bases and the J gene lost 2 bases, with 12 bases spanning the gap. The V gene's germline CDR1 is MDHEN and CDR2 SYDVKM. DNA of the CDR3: TGTGCCAGCAGTTACGGGAACCAACCCTACGAGCAGTACTTC. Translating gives CASSYGNQPYEQYF.

CDR3 amino acids: CASSLGGASGNTIYF. DNA for the CDR3: TGTGCCAGCAGTCTTGGGGGAGCGTCTGGAAACACCATATATTTT. The rearrangement joins TRBV6-5 to TRBJ1-3, with TRBD1 as a possible D gene (5 bases). V dropped 5 bases and J dropped 1 base, with 12 bases sitting between them. CDR3 length: 15 residues. Germline V gene lookup returns CDR1 MNHEY and CDR2 SVGAGI.

The CDR3 nucleotides read TGTGCCAGCAGCTTAACGGACAGCAGGTCACCCCTCCACTTT. Translating gives CASSLTDSRSPLHF. The chain is built from TRBV7-9 and TRBJ1-6; maybe TRBD1 (6 bases). The CDR3 is 14 residues long. V lost 2 bases to trimming and J lost 10 bases, with 12 bases between them. Germline V gene sequence: CDR1 SEHNR, CDR2 FQNEAQ (reference sequence).

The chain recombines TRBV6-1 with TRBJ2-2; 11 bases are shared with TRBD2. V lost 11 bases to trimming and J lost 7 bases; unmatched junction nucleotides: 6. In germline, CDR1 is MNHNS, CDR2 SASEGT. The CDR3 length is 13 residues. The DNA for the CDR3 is TGTGCCTGTAGCGGGAGGGCCAACGGGGAGCTGTTTTTT. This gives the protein CACSGRANGELFF.

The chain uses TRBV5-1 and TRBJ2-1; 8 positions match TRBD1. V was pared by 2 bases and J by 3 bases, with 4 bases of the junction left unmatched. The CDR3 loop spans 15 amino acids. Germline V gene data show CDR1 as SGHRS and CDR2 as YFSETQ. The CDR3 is CASSLRTGLYNEQFF. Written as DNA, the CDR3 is TGCGCCAGCAGCTTACGGACAGGGCTCTACAATGAGCAGTTCTTC.

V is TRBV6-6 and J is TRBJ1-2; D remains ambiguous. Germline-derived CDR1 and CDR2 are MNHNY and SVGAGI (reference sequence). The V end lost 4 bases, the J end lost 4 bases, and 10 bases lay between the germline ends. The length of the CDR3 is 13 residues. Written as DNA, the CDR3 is TGTGCCAGCAGTTTGGAGGGAGGCTATGGCTACACCTTC. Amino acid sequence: CASSLEGGYGYTF.

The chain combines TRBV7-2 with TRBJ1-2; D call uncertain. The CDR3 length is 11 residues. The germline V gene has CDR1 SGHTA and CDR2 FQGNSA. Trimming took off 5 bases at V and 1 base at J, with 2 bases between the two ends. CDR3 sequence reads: CASSLNYGYTF. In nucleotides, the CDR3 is TGTGCCAGCAGCCTTAACTATGGCTACACCTTC.

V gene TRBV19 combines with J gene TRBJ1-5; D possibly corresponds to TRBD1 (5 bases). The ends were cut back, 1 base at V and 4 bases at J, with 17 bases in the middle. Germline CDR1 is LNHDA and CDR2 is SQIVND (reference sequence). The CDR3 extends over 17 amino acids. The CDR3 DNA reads TGTGCCAGTAGTATAGGGCCCAGAGGGAAGGGGAATCAGCCCCAGCATTTT. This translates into CASSIGPRGKGNQPQHF.

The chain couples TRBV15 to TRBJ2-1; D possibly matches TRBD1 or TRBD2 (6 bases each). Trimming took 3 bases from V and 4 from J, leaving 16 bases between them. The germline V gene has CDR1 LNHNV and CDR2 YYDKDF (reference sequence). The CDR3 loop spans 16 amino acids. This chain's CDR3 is CATSSDPGALYNEQFF. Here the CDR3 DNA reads TGTGCCACCAGCAGTGATCCGGGGGCCCTGTACAATGAGCAGTTCTTC.